This T cell receptor (beta chain) emerged from a study of cytomegalovirus exposure and HLA in healthy donors. In the study overall: Clustering assigned approximately 79% of the 350 to 400 genotyped donors to the Caucasian-associated ancestry cluster.

The junction had 3 bases not matched to a gene; V was cut back by 0 bases and J by 4 bases. Germline V CDR1 and CDR2: SGHAT, FQNNGV. The CDR3 covers 15 residues. 60 Vbeta and 13 Jbeta primers were used in PCR. Sequencing used immunoSEQ multiplex PCR; TCRdb keeps in-frame clones, though not all of them. The table shows about 160,000 clones, with around 69% occurring only once. The sample was PBMCs. This clonotype was sampled from a man aged 55 to 70 in good health and CMV-seronegative. This chain connects TRBV11-2 to TRBJ2-3, with 8 bases identical to TRBD2. CDR3 region: CASSLDGRESDTQYF. CDR3 DNA: TGTGCCAGCAGCTTAGACGGGAGGGAATCAGATACGCAGTATTTT.